Below are 10 T cell receptor beta chains sequenced from a single sample in a study of cytomegalovirus exposure and HLA in healthy donors. Use of 60 Vbeta and 13 Jbeta primers characterized the PCR. Clones were read by immunoSEQ multiplex PCR, and TCRdb kept only the in-frame ones, dropping some. Of about 140,000 clones listed, around 80% are singletons. Sequencing was carried out using PBMCs. The receptors shown here come from a man aged 35 to 55 in good health and CMV-seropositive.

This rearrangement joins TRBV5-1 to TRBJ2-5, with 7 bases aligning to TRBD2. The better agreement between TRBJ2-7 and the DNA end casts doubt on the J call. Germline V gene lookup returns CDR1 SGHRS and CDR2 YFSETQ. This CDR3 spans 15 amino acids. The chain's CDR3 is CASSLVVAGSYEQYF. The CDR3 DNA follows: TGCGCCAGCAGCTTGGTAGTAGCGGGTTCCTACGAGCAGTACTTC.

The chain uses TRBV19 and TRBJ2-7, with a weak D call TRBD1 (6 bases). V gave up 6 bases and J gave up 3 bases, with 12 bases separating them. The CDR3 has 13 amino acids. The germline gives CDR1 LNHDA, CDR2 SQIVND (reference sequence). The CDR3 sequence: CASSPGQYYEQYF. CDR3 nucleotide sequence: TGTGCCAGTAGCCCCGGACAGTACTACGAGCAGTACTTC.

The V and J genes are TRBV29-1 and TRBJ2-7; TRBD1 agrees at 7 bases. The CDR3 is 13 amino acids. CDR1 SQVTM and CDR2 ANQGSEA come from the germline V gene. The trim removed 2 bases at V and 1 base at J, leaving 2 bases unmatched. The CDR3 loop is CSVEPTGSYEQYF. For the CDR3, the DNA is TGCAGCGTTGAACCGACAGGGTCCTACGAGCAGTACTTC.

The chain has TRBV5-1 and TRBJ1-2, with D uncertain. Trimming shortened V by 5 bases and J by 2 bases, and 16 bases separated the two germline ends. From germline, CDR1 is SGHRS and CDR2 YFSETQ. This CDR3 contains 15 residues. CDR3 bases: TGCGCCAGCAGAGCGGGCACAGCCGAAAACTATGGCTACACCTTC. This encodes CASRAGTAENYGYTF. Full variable domain (outside the CDR3, taken from reference TRBV5-1 and TRBJ1-2): KAGVTQTPRYLIKTRGQQVTLSCSPISGHRSVSWYQQTPGQGLQFLFEYFSETQRNKGNFPGRFSGRQFSNSRSEMNVSTLELGDSALYLCASRAGTAENYGYTFGSGTRLTVV.

This sequence joins TRBV19 and TRBJ2-5, with D tentatively TRBD1 (5 bases). This CDR3 spans 14 amino acids. Trimming stripped 10 bases from V and 1 base from J, with 16 bases between. CDR1 is LNHDA, CDR2 SQIVND, per germline (reference sequence). Here the CDR3 DNA reads TGTGCCACCGCGACAGAATCAATCCAAGAGACCCAGTACTTC. This codes for CATATESIQETQYF.

The chain recombines TRBV18 with TRBJ1-5; 8 bases align to TRBD1. V dropped 3 bases and J dropped 5; count of bases not matched to a gene: 0. CDR3 size: 13 residues. Germline V CDR1 and CDR2: KGHSH, LQKENI. CDR3 amino acids: CASSPGQDQPQHF. DNA of the CDR3: TGTGCCAGCTCACCGGGACAGGATCAGCCCCAGCATTTT.

The chain links TRBV5-1 to TRBJ2-5; 8 bases agree with TRBD1. CDR1 and CDR2 (germline): SGHRS, YFSETQ. This CDR3 is built from 15 residues. V shed 0 bases and J 6 bases; nucleotides not matched to a gene: 7. The DNA for the CDR3 is TGCGCCAGCAGCTTGGGCGGACAGGGATCCAAGACCCAGTACTTC. This codes for CASSLGGQGSKTQYF.

The chain has TRBV7-9 and TRBJ2-7; D unresolved. The CDR3 spans 11 residues. Trimming pared 4 bases from V and 6 bases from J, leaving 7 bases between. Germline lookup yields CDR1 SEHNR and CDR2 FQNEAQ (reference sequence). This CDR3 is CASSSEAEQYF. CDR3 nucleotide sequence: TGTGCCAGCAGCTCCGAAGCCGAGCAGTACTTC.

This clone was counted only a few times. The CDR3 sequence: CSVGSGGYYEQYF. The CDR3 bases are TGCAGCGTGGGGTCAGGGGGCTACTACGAGCAGTACTTC. The rearrangement joins TRBV29-1 to TRBJ2-5; TRBD1 matches at 8 bases. Near its end, the DNA agrees better with TRBJ2-7, so the J call may be wrong. Germline loops: CDR1 SQVTM, CDR2 ANQGSEA. This CDR3 region has 13 residues.

V is TRBV14 and J is TRBJ2-3; the D gene is possibly TRBD2 (6 bases). The CDR3 runs to 16 residues. V lost 4 bases and J 0 bases, leaving 14 bases between the germline ends. Germline lookup yields CDR1 SGHDN and CDR2 FVKESK. The CDR3 DNA sequence: TGTGCCAGCAGCCCTACCCCGGGACTTAGCACAGATACGCAGTATTTT. This translates into CASSPTPGLSTDTQYF.